This is a list of T cell receptor beta chains from one sample in a study of cytomegalovirus exposure and HLA in healthy donors. This table comes from immunoSEQ multiplex PCR, and its TCRdb copy is limited to in-frame clones, with some not included. Of around 70,000 clones listed, 85% to 95% are singletons. The specimen sequenced was PBMCs. Every receptor here comes from a young man in good health and CMV-seropositive. The CDR3 runs from the conserved cysteine through the conserved F or W.

J gene: TRBJ2-7
V gene: TRBV7-8
CDR3 protein: CASSLFGQPYEQYF

J gene: TRBJ2-2
V gene: TRBV27
CDR3 protein: CASSLLGAGAGTGELFF

J gene: TRBJ2-2
V gene: TRBV19
CDR3 protein: CASSRTPTANTGELFF

J gene: TRBJ2-3
V gene: TRBV5-1
CDR3 protein: CASSSGQGTDTQYF

J gene: TRBJ2-7
V gene: TRBV5-1
CDR3 protein: CASSLLGVLSYEQYF

J gene: TRBJ2-3
V gene: TRBV19
CDR3 protein: CASREREGTDTQYF

J gene: TRBJ1-5
V gene: TRBV27
CDR3 protein: CASSSGGWGNQPQHF

J gene: TRBJ2-2
V gene: TRBV5-1
CDR3 protein: CASSYGQGYGELFF

J gene: TRBJ2-7
V gene: TRBV30
CDR3 protein: CAWSVQDSLIQQYF

J gene: TRBJ2-3
V gene: TRBV9
CDR3 protein: CASSVFTGTASDTQYF

J gene: TRBJ1-5
V gene: TRBV4-1
CDR3 protein: CASSQLQGAGNQPQHF

J gene: TRBJ2-3
V gene: TRBV9
CDR3 protein: CASSVGSFGTDTQYF

J gene: TRBJ2-3
V gene: TRBV7-7
CDR3 protein: CAVTRLSTDTQYF

J gene: TRBJ1-2
V gene: TRBV28
CDR3 protein: CASSLVGANYGYTF

J gene: TRBJ1-4
V gene: TRBV7-2
CDR3 protein: CASSPSGGLGEKLFF

J gene: TRBJ1-2
V gene: TRBV2
CDR3 protein: CASSDRAGAYGYTF

J gene: TRBJ1-2
V gene: TRBV28
CDR3 protein: CASSTDRAFLYGGNTF

J gene: TRBJ2-3
V gene: TRBV5-4
CDR3 protein: CASSLDAGGVTDTQYF

J gene: TRBJ2-7
V gene: TRBV2
CDR3 protein: CASSYGQGESF

J gene: TRBJ2-2
V gene: TRBV11-2
CDR3 protein: CASKTTGEGFTGELFF

J gene: TRBJ2-2
V gene: TRBV11-2
CDR3 protein: CASSLGWTKNTGELFF

J gene: TRBJ2-3
V gene: TRBV9
CDR3 protein: CASSLTGDTQYF

J gene: TRBJ2-7
V gene: TRBV5-4
CDR3 protein: CASSLSLAGPYEQYF

J gene: TRBJ2-7
V gene: TRBV30
CDR3 protein: CAWRETGVYEQYF

J gene: TRBJ2-7
V gene: TRBV7-6
CDR3 protein: CASSLGPPEREISYEQYF

J gene: TRBJ1-4
V gene: TRBV7-9
CDR3 protein: CASSLEGEGRWKLFF

J gene: TRBJ1-1
V gene: TRBV5-1
CDR3 protein: CASSLSQNTEAFF

J gene: TRBJ2-1
V gene: TRBV5-6
CDR3 protein: CASRRDNQEQFF

J gene: TRBJ1-4
V gene: TRBV7-8
CDR3 protein: CASSPYLVSYGGNPNEKLFF

J gene: TRBJ2-7
V gene: TRBV5-5
CDR3 protein: CASSLDLYEQYF

J gene: TRBJ2-1
V gene: TRBV5-6
CDR3 protein: CASSFGVTSGPRWNEQFF

J gene: TRBJ2-3
V gene: TRBV30
CDR3 protein: CAWSRQGASTDTQYF

J gene: TRBJ1-1
V gene: TRBV4-2
CDR3 protein: CASTQGEWGTEAFF

J gene: TRBJ1-1
V gene: TRBV6-5
CDR3 protein: CASSYLSRSEAFF

J gene: TRBJ2-7
V gene: TRBV27
CDR3 protein: CASSWDRAAEQYF

J gene: TRBJ2-7
V gene: TRBV5-6
CDR3 protein: CASSLGGTEIYEQYF

J gene: TRBJ2-1
V gene: TRBV19
CDR3 protein: CASKAGGYSYNEQFF

J gene: TRBJ1-1
V gene: TRBV7-8
CDR3 protein: CASSPQRGLVGSTALFF

J gene: TRBJ1-4
V gene: TRBV6-6
CDR3 protein: CASSYRQGNEKLFF

J gene: TRBJ2-4
V gene: TRBV7-8
CDR3 protein: CASSLRGGRGRFQYF

J gene: TRBJ1-4
V gene: TRBV29-1
CDR3 protein: CSAYRGTNEKLFF

J gene: TRBJ2-3
V gene: TRBV10-3
CDR3 protein: CAVRGTSGRVGDTQYF

J gene: TRBJ1-1
V gene: TRBV6-1
CDR3 protein: CASSEPSQSNTEAFF

J gene: TRBJ2-5
V gene: TRBV11-3
CDR3 protein: CASSFSGYQETQYF

J gene: TRBJ2-7
V gene: TRBV10-2
CDR3 protein: CASSEWRDPGYEQYF

J gene: TRBJ2-3
V gene: TRBV5-1
CDR3 protein: CASSLAPSGRAPDTQYF

J gene: TRBJ2-7
V gene: TRBV7-2
CDR3 protein: CASSLGRLAGAAYEQYF

J gene: TRBJ2-2
V gene: TRBV4-1
CDR3 protein: CASSQSGRGFGELFF

J gene: TRBJ2-3
V gene: TRBV6-4
CDR3 protein: CASSDIAGVNTQYF

J gene: TRBJ2-7
V gene: TRBV19
CDR3 protein: CASSPFSGRMSEQYF

J gene: TRBJ2-3
V gene: TRBV2
CDR3 protein: CASSKGLAGGTDTQYF

J gene: TRBJ2-7
V gene: TRBV30
CDR3 protein: CASGLHEQYF

J gene: TRBJ2-1
V gene: TRBV10-3
CDR3 protein: CAISTLAGVDPFNEQFF

J gene: TRBJ1-1
V gene: TRBV28
CDR3 protein: CASCPGDYTEAFF

J gene: TRBJ1-1
V gene: TRBV6-1
CDR3 protein: CASSGQMNTEAFF

J gene: TRBJ2-3
V gene: TRBV27
CDR3 protein: CASSSLLAGLGDTQYF

J gene: TRBJ2-2
V gene: TRBV29-1
CDR3 protein: CSAAIAETGELFF

J gene: TRBJ1-1
V gene: TRBV19
CDR3 protein: CASSPSGGRTEAFF

J gene: TRBJ2-3
V gene: TRBV7-9
CDR3 protein: CASSLGSGGTQYF

J gene: TRBJ2-4
V gene: TRBV5-1
CDR3 protein: CASSLSVADRVNVIAKNIQYF